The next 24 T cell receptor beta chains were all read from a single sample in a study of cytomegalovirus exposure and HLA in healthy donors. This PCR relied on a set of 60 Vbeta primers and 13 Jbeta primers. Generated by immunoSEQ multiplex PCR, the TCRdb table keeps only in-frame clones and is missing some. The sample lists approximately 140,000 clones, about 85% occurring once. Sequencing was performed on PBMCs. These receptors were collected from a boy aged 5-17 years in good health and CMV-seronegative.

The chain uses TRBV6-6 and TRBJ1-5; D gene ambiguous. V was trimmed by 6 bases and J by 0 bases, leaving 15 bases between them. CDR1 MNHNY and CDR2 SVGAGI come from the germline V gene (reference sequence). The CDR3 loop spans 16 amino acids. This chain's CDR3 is CASSAGLSGSNQPQHF. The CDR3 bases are TGTGCCAGCAGCGCCGGGTTGAGTGGTAGCAATCAGCCCCAGCATTTT.

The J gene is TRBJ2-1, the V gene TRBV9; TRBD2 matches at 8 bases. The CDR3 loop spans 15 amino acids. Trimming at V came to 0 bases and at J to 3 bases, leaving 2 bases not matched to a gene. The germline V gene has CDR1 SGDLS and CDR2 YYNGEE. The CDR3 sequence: CASSVDSGNYNEQFF. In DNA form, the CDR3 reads TGTGCCAGCAGCGTAGATAGCGGGAACTACAATGAGCAGTTCTTC.

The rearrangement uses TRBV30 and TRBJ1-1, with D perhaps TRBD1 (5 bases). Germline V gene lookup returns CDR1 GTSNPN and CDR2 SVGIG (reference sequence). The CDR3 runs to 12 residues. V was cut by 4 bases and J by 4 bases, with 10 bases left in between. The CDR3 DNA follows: TGTGCCTGGACCCCCCAGGGCACTGAAGCTTTCTTT. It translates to CAWTPQGTEAFF.

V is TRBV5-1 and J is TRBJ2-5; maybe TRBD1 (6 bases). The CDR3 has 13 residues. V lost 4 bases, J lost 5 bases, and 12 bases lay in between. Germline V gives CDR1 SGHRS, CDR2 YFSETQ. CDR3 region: CASSTRTAETQYF. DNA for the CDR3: TGCGCCAGCAGCACACGGACAGCCGAGACCCAGTACTTC.

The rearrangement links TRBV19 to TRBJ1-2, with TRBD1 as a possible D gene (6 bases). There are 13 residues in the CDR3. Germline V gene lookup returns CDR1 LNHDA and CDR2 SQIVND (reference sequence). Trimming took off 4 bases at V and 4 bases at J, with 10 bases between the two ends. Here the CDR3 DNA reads TGTGCCAGTAGTACAGGGGTCGGCTATGGCTACACCTTC. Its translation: CASSTGVGYGYTF.

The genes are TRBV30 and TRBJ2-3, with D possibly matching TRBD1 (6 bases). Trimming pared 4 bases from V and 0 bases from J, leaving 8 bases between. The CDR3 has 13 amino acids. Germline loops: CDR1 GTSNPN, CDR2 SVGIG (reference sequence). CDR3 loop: CAWNGQSTDTQYF. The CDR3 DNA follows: TGTGCCTGGAACGGACAGAGCACAGATACGCAGTATTTT.

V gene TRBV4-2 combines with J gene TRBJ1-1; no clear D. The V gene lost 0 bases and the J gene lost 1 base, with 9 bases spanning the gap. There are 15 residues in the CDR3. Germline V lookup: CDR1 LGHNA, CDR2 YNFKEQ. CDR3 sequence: CASSQDFVQNTEAFF. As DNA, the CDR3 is TGTGCCAGCAGCCAAGATTTCGTACAGAACACTGAAGCTTTCTTT.

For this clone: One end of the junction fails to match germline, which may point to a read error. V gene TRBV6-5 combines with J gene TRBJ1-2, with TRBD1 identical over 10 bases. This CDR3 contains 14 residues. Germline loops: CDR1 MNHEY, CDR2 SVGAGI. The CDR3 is CASSPTGTGEGYPF. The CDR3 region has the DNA TGTGCCAGCAGTCCAACTGGGACAGGGGAGGGCTACCCCTTC.

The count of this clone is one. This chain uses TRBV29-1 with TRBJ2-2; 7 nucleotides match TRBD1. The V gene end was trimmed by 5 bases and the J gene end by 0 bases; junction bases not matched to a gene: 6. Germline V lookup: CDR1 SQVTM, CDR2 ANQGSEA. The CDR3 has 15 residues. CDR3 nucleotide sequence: TGCAGCGTTCGGACAGGTGGAGCGAACACCGGGGAGCTGTTTTTT. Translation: CSVRTGGANTGELFF.

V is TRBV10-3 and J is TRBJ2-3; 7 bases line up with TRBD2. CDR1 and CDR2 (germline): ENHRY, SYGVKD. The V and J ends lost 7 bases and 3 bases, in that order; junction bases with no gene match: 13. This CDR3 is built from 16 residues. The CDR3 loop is CAITPGAGVGTDTQYF. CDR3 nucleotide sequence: TGTGCCATCACCCCCGGGGCGGGAGTCGGAACAGATACGCAGTATTTT.

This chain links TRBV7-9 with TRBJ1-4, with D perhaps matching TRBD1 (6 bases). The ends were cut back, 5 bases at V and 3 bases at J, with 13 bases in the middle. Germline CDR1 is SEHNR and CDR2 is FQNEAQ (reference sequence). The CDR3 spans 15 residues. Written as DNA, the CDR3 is TGTGCCAGCAGCCCCCGACAGGTTCCTAATGAAAAACTGTTTTTT. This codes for CASSPRQVPNEKLFF.

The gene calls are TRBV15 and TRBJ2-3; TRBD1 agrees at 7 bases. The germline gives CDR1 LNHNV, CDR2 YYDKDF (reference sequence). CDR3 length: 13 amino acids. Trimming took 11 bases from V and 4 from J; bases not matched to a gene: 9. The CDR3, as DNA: TGTGCCGCCTCAAGACAGGGTTCAGATACGCAGTATTTT. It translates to CAASRQGSDTQYF.

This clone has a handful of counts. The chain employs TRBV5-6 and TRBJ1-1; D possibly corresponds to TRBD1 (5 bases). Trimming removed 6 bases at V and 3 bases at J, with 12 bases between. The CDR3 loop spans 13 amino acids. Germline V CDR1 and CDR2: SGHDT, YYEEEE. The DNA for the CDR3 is TGTGCCAGCACCCAGGGAGGTCACACTGAAGCTTTCTTT. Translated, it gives CASTQGGHTEAFF.

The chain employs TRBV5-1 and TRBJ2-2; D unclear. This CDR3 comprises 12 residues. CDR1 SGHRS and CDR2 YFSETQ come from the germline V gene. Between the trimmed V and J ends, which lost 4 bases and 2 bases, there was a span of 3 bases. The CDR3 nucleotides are TGCGCCAGCAGCCCTAACACCGGGGAGCTGTTTTTT. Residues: CASSPNTGELFF.

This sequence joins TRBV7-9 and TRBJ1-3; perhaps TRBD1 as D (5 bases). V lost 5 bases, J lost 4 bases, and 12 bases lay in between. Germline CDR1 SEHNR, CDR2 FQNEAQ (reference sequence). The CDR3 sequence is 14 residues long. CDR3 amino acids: CASSPSDRGNTIYF. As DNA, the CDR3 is TGTGCCAGCAGCCCCTCCGACAGAGGAAACACCATATATTTT.

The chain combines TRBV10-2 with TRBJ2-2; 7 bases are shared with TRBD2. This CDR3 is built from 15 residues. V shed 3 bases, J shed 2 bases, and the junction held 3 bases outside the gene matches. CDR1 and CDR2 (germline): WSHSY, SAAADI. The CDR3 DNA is TGCGCCAGCAGTGAAGCGGGAATTAACACCGGGGAGCTGTTTTTT. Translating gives CASSEAGINTGELFF.

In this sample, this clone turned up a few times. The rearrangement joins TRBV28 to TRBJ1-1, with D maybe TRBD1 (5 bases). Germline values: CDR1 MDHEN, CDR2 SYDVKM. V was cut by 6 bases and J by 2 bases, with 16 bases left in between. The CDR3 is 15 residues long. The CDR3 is CASSPGDRVNTEAFF. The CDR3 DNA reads TGTGCCAGCAGCCCCGGTGACAGAGTAAACACTGAAGCTTTCTTT.

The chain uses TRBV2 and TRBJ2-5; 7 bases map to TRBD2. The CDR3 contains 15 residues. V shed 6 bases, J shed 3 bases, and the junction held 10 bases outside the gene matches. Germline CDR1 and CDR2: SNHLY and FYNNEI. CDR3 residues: CASSGVTAGEETQYF. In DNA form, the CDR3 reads TGTGCCAGCAGCGGGGTTACGGCGGGAGAAGAGACCCAGTACTTC.

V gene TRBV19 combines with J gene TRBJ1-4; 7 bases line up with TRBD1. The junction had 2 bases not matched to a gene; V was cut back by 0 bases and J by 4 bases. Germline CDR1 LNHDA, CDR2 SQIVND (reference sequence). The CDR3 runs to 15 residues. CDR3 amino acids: CASSIDGQVNEKLFF. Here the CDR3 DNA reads TGTGCCAGTAGTATAGACGGACAGGTTAATGAAAAACTGTTTTTT.

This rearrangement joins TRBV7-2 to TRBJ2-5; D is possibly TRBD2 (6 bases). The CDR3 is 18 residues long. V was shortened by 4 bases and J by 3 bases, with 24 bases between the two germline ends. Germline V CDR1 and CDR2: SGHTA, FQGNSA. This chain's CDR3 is CASSSPIPLAHPEETQYF. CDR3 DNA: TGTGCCAGCAGCTCCCCCATCCCGCTAGCGCACCCCGAAGAGACCCAGTACTTC.

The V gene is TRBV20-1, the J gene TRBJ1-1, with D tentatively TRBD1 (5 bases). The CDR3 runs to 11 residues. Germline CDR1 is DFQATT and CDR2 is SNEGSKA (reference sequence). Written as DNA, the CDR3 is TGCAGCACTGACAGGAACACTGAAGCTTTCTTT. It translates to CSTDRNTEAFF.

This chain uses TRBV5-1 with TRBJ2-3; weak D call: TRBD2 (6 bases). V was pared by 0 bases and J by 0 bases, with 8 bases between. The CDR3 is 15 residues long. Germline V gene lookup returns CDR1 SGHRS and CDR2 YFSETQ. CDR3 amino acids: CASSLAAGSTDTQYF. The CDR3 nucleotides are TGCGCCAGCAGCTTGGCCGCGGGAAGCACAGATACGCAGTATTTT.

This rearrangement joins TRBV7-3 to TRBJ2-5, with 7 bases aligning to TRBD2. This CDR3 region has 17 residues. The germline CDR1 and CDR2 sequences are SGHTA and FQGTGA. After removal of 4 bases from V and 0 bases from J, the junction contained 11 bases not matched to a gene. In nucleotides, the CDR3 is TGTGCCAGCAGCTCGTCCTTTGAGCGGGGAGACCAAGAGACCCAGTACTTC. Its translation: CASSSSFERGDQETQYF.

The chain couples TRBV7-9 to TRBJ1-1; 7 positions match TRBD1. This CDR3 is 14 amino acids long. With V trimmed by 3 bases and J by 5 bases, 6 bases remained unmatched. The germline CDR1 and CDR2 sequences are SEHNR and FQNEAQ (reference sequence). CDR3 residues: CASSLIQGRTEAFF. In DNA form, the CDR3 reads TGTGCCAGCAGCTTGATACAGGGGAGGACTGAAGCTTTCTTT.